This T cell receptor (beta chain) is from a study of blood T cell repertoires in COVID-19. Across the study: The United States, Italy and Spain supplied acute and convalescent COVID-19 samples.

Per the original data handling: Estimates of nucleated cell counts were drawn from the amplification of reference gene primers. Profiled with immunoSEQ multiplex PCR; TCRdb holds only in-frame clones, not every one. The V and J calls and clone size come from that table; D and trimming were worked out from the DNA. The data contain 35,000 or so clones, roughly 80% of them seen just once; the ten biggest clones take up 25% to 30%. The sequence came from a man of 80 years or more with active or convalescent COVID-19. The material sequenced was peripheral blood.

CDR3 in amino acids: CASSPTGNTEAFF. The DNA of the CDR3 is TGTGCCAGCAGCCCCACAGGGAACACTGAAGCTTTCTTT. The chain has TRBV6-5 and TRBJ1-1; D may be TRBD1 (5 bases). This CDR3 is built from 13 residues. Germline lookup yields CDR1 MNHEY and CDR2 SVGAGI. Trimming removed 6 bases at V and 1 base at J, with 9 bases between.